This T cell receptor (beta chain) was observed in a study of blood T cell repertoires in COVID-19. The overall study: The United States, Italy and Spain provided the acute and convalescent COVID-19 samples.

Data came from immunoSEQ multiplex PCR; TCRdb stores just in-frame clones and leaves some out. This sample has around 97,000 clones, with around nine tenths found just once. By share of the sample, this clone is medium-sized (0.01 to 0.1%). V lost 5 bases, J lost 1 base, and 18 bases lay in between. Looked up from germline, CDR1 is SGHAT and CDR2 is FQNNGV. The CDR3 length is 17 residues. The receptor comes from a human donor in a cohort sampled during active COVID-19. The source material was peripheral blood. This chain uses TRBV11-2 with TRBJ2-1; D is perhaps TRBD2 (7 bases). CDR3 protein: CASSLNERGASYNEQFF. In DNA form, the CDR3 reads TGTGCCAGCAGCCTGAACGAACGGGGGGCGTCCTACAATGAGCAGTTCTTC.